Below are 3 T cell receptor beta chains sequenced from a single sample in a study of blood T cell repertoires in COVID-19. The table came from immunoSEQ multiplex PCR; TCRdb's copy has only in-frame clones and leaves some out. The table shows about 110,000 clones, with 80% to 85% occurring only once. The specimen was peripheral blood. All receptors derive from a man older than 75 with acute or convalescent COVID-19.

This clone came up once. V is TRBV24-1 and J is TRBJ2-3, with 10 bases identical to TRBD1. Germline V gives CDR1 KGHDR, CDR2 SFDVKD. The V gene end was trimmed by 2 bases and the J gene end by 2 bases; junction bases not matched to a gene: 6. This CDR3 spans 17 amino acids. CDR3 nucleotides: TGTGCCACCAGTGATTGGGGGGGGACAGGGGCCACAGATACGCAGTATTTT. It yields the protein CATSDWGGTGATDTQYF.

A note on this clone: Other DNA variants within this sample encode the same CDR3. The V gene is TRBV18, the J gene TRBJ2-7, with 9 positions matching TRBD1. The V segment lost 3 bases and the J segment 4 bases; nucleotides outside the gene matches: 7. Germline V gene data show CDR1 as KGHSH and CDR2 as LQKENI. The CDR3 sequence is 15 residues long. The CDR3 sequence: CASSPGGTGSYEQYF. CDR3 coding DNA: TGTGCCAGCTCACCTGGGGGGACAGGGTCATACGAGCAGTACTTC.

The chain joins TRBV6-5 to TRBJ1-2; TRBD1 matches 9 bases. The CDR3 totals 16 residues. Germline assignment: CDR1 MNHEY and CDR2 SVGAGI. With 0 bases clipped from V and 3 bases from J, the junction kept 5 bases outside the gene matches. The chain's CDR3 is CASSYSGTGKYYGYTF. CDR3 DNA sequence: TGTGCCAGCAGTTACTCTGGGACAGGGAAATACTATGGCTACACCTTC.